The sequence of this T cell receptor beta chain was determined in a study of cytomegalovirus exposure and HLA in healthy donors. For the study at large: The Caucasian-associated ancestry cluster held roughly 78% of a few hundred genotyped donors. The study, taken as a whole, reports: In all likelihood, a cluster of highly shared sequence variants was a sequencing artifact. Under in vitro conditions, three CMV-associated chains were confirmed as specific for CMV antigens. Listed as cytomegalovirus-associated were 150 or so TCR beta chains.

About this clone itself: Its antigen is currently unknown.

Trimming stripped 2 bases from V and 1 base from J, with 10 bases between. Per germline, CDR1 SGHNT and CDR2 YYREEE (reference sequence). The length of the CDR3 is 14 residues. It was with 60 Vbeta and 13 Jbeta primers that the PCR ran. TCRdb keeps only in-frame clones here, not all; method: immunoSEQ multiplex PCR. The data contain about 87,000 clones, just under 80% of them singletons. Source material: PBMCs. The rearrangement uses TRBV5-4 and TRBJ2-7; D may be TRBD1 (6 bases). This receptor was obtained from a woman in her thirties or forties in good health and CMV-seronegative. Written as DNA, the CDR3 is TGTGCCAGCAGCTTACAGGGCGCGTCCTACGAGCAGTACTTC. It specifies CASSLQGASYEQYF.